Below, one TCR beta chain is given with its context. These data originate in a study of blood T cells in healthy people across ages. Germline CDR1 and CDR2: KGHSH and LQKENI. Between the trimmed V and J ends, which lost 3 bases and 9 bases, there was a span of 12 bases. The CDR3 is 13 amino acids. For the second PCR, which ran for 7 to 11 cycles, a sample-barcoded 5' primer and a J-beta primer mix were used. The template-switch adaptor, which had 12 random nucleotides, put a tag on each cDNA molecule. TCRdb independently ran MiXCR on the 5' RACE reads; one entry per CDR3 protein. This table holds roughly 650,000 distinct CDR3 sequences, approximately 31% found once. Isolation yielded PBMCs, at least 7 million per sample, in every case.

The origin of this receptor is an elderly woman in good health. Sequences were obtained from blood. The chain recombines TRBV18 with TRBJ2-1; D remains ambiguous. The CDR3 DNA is TGTGCCAGCTCACCGGTACAGTATGGTGAGCAGTTCTTC. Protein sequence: CASSPVQYGEQFF.